A selection of T cell receptor beta chains follows, all from one sample in a study of response to subunit inactivated influenza vaccine. TCRdb used MiXCR to reprocess the RT-PCR reads, holding one entry per CDR3 protein. Counted here are hundreds of thousands of distinct CDR3 sequences, around 15% occurring once; the ten biggest clones make up 7.6%. Sample: PBMCs from blood, taken less than 15 days before vaccination. The receptors were sampled from a man aged 50-60 years who received an inactivated influenza vaccine. Each CDR3 is given with its conserved first and last residue. A D gene is named only where the DNA matches it firmly.

v_gene,d_gene,j_gene,CDR3aa
TRBV7-3,NA,TRBJ2-1,CASSLTPPDEQFF
TRBV27,TRBD1,TRBJ2-7,CASSLHRDRGQYEQYF
TRBV2,NA,TRBJ1-2,CASSDKGGYTF
TRBV15,TRBD2,TRBJ2-1,CATRASGRNEQFF
TRBV7-9,NA,TRBJ2-7,CASSALGTTTIPDEQYF
TRBV4-1,NA,TRBJ1-1,CASRRTFYQAEAFF
TRBV12-3/TRBV12-4,TRBD1,TRBJ1-5,CASSLAGQDSNQPQHF
TRBV6-2/TRBV6-3,NA,TRBJ2-7,CASSYRPYEQYF
TRBV4-3,NA,TRBJ1-1,CASSQDQLRVGTEAFF
TRBV28,TRBD2,TRBJ2-2,CASSTGTSFTGELFF
TRBV9,NA,TRBJ2-1,CASSTDTGYNEQFF
TRBV6-5,NA,TRBJ1-5,CASSYSTGGGAQHF
TRBV7-2,NA,TRBJ2-7,CASSRGRQPSYEQYF
TRBV27,TRBD2,TRBJ2-2,CASSRSGGGIGELFF
TRBV6-2/TRBV6-3,NA,TRBJ2-1,CASSYSGQSYNEQFF
TRBV6-1,TRBD1,TRBJ1-2,CASRSRQGDYGYTF
TRBV18,NA,TRBJ2-5,CASSPTAGMETQYF
TRBV10-3,NA,TRBJ1-5,CAISDPDRRNQPQHF
TRBV9,TRBD2,TRBJ2-1,CASSVGTSVYNEQFF
TRBV7-2,NA,TRBJ1-4,CASSLGSAREKLFF